The subject of this entry is one TCR beta chain. The antigen it recognizes is unknown. Nothing much larger sits one base from this clone, and base qualities are not available. V loses 6 bases at its end and J loses 3 bases; junction bases beyond the gene matches: 9. The germline V gene sets CDR1 to MNHGY and CDR2 to SAAAGT. The CDR3, cysteine through phenylalanine, is 15 amino acids long. Left in the record is the CDR3 DNA by itself, 45 bases read in frame from the first base. These data are taken from a study of T cells in localized non-small cell lung cancer (dated by TCRdb to about 2020). Regarding the study in general: The study analyzed T cell repertoires of a few hundred early-stage NSCLC patients, comparing tumors and uninvolved tumor-adjacent lungs. The cohort was made up of roughly 250 treatment-naive NSCLC patients whose localized lung tumors had been resected. The mean age of the NSCLC patients was roughly 70 years, with about 120 men and 95 to 110 women.

The paper as a whole reports these results and caveats: Longer overall survival was associated with higher blood T cell density, whereas shorter survival was associated with higher adjacent-lung clonality. Multi-region tumor sequencing was not performed, so intratumor heterogeneity could not be excluded. A median of around 60 of the top 100 tumor clones turned up in the paired uninvolved adjacent lung, and some 27 of those clones also ranked among the top 100 of that same adjacent lung. Because of the exploratory design, TCR variables were selected using unadjusted p-values without false-discovery rate correction. Uninvolved tumor-adjacent lung showed the highest T cell clonality, higher than tumor, which suggests more focused antigenic responses in the uninvolved tumor-adjacent lung.

TCR beta CDR3 regions were sequenced from DNA using the immunoSEQ Assay. In the original analysis: To compute T cell density, TCR beta template counts were normalized to usable DNA, which was estimated by amplifying housekeeping genes. Richness was estimated using the preseqR package, with extrapolation to 400,000 templates for PBMC samples and to 120,000 templates for tissue samples. Clonality was calculated as one minus Pielou's evenness. Differential abundance testing on productive amino-acid clonotypes, with a minimum total count of 5 and an alpha of 0.1, was used to identify tissue-enriched TCRs. The Jaccard Index and the Morisita Overlap Index were used to measure repertoire overlap between compartments. GLIPH grouped TCR beta CDR3s together with public tetramer-defined viral CDR3s, and a viral motif had to include at least three viral sequences and show V-gene enrichment. TCRdb took over this immuneACCESS table, retaining in-frame rearrangements with V and J assigned. Such tables are incomplete; in checked studies, under half of the missing clones stem from an unresolved V gene, and the remainder is unexplained. V and J calls and clone size are copied from that table; D and trimming were computed from the DNA. Within this sample are fewer than 13,000 clones, with approximately 50% of them counted one time only. The ten biggest clones cover approximately 4.2% of the sample.

This chain joins TRBV6-8 to TRBJ1-2, with 8 junctional bases fitting TRBD1. The origin of this receptor is a woman aged 35-75 years with stage II squamous cell lung carcinoma. This material consisted of lymph node tissue, taken before any cancer treatment. The nucleotide sequence is given as TGTGCCAGCAGCCCTTCGGGACAGGCTTACTATGGCTACACCTTC. Its amino acids are CASSPSGQAYYGYTF.